A selection of T cell receptor beta chains follows, all from one sample in a study of shared clonotypes between healthy human individuals. TCRdb's table, derived via immunoSEQ multiplex PCR, lists solely in-frame clones and lacks some. The sample has about 2,200,000 clones; roughly 91% are singletons. Sequenced sample: naive CD8+ T cells from PBMCs. The receptors originated from a man in his late teens or twenties in good health. Some clones in this sample may be carry-over from other donors' samples. The CDR3 runs from the conserved cysteine through the conserved F or W. Fields, in order: D gene, clone size, CDR3 length, J gene, V gene, CDR3 protein, CDR3 DNA. The D gene is left open where the match is weak. Clone size is shown for a subset of rows, as once, few, many or a class of expanded clone.

-,once,14,TRBJ2-2,TRBV5-1,CASSPWPRQVELFF,TGCGCCAGCAGCCCCTGGCCACGCCAGGTGGAGCTGTTTTTT
-,-,12,TRBJ1-1,TRBV5-6,CASSLLNTEAFF,TGTGCCAGCAGCTTATTGAACACTGAAGCTTTCTTT
-,-,11,TRBJ2-3,TRBV29-1,CSVEETVKQYF,TGCAGCGTTGAAGAAACTGTCAAGCAGTATTTT
TRBD2,few,13,TRBJ2-7,TRBV30,CAWRTSGSYEQYF,TGTGCCTGGAGGACTAGCGGGAGCTACGAGCAGTACTTC
-,-,11,TRBJ2-7,TRBV29-1,CSVGHLYEQYF,TGCAGCGTTGGACACCTCTACGAGCAGTACTTC
-,-,15,TRBJ2-5,TRBV10-3,CAISEEVGWRETQYF,TGTGCCATCAGTGAGGAGGTAGGGTGGAGAGAGACCCAGTACTTC
TRBD1,once,17,TRBJ2-2,TRBV27,CASSSQQGVSNTGELFF,TGTGCCAGCAGTTCCCAACAGGGGGTTAGTAACACCGGGGAGCTGTTTTTT
TRBD1,once,16,TRBJ2-7,TRBV11-2,CASSLDPGTGAYEQYF,TGTGCCAGCAGCTTAGATCCCGGGACAGGGGCCTACGAGCAGTACTTC
TRBD2,-,18,TRBJ2-7,TRBV5-1,CASSPRGSGRAFENEQYF,TGCGCCAGCAGCCCCCGGGGTAGCGGGAGGGCCTTTGAGAACGAGCAGTACTTC
-,-,11,TRBJ2-1,TRBV25-1,CASSETNEQFF,TGTGCCAGCAGTGAAACGAATGAGCAGTTCTTC
TRBD2,-,17,TRBJ2-7,TRBV11-2,CASSFPGTSGSSYEQYF,TGTGCCAGCAGCTTTCCAGGGACTAGCGGGAGCTCCTACGAGCAGTACTTC
-,-,13,TRBJ2-1,TRBV7-2,CASSFVRDNEQFF,TGTGCCAGCAGCTTTGTAAGAGACAATGAGCAGTTCTTC
TRBD1,few,15,TRBJ1-1,TRBV4-2,CASSQKRQGATEAFF,TGTGCCAGCAGCCAGAAGCGACAGGGGGCCACTGAAGCTTTCTTT
TRBD1,-,16,TRBJ2-3,TRBV19,CASSIAIVQGVDTQYF,TGTGCCAGTAGTATTGCTATAGTACAGGGGGTCGATACGCAGTATTTT
-,-,13,TRBJ2-5,TRBV29-1,CSLESGVKETQYF,TGCAGCCTTGAGAGTGGGGTTAAGGAGACCCAGTACTTC
TRBD2,-,19,TRBJ2-1,TRBV4-1,CASSQDPSGRAGVYNEQFF,TGCGCCAGCAGCCAAGATCCTAGCGGGAGGGCCGGGGTCTACAATGAGCAGTTCTTC
-,once,16,TRBJ1-2,TRBV7-8,CASSEDRRGSGYSYTF,TGTGCCAGCAGCGAGGACAGAAGGGGATCGGGCTATAGCTACACCTTC
-,-,14,TRBJ2-7,TRBV27,CASKGHGSSYEQYF,TGTGCCAGCAAGGGTCACGGGAGCTCCTACGAGCAGTACTTC
-,once,15,TRBJ2-7,TRBV27,CASSLSQSRAYEQYF,TGTGCCAGCAGTTTATCCCAGTCGAGGGCCTACGAGCAGTACTTC
TRBD2,-,16,TRBJ2-2,TRBV7-9,CASSLSSGPNTGELFF,TGTGCCAGCAGCTTATCTAGCGGACCTAACACCGGGGAGCTGTTTTTT
-,-,18,TRBJ2-3,TRBV2,CASSEALWTLPGADTQYF,TGTGCCAGCAGTGAAGCGCTCTGGACTCTCCCGGGGGCAGATACGCAGTATTTT
TRBD2,-,18,TRBJ2-5,TRBV27,CASSLTPRVAGEVETQYF,TGTGCCAGCAGTCTAACCCCCAGGGTAGCGGGAGAGGTGGAGACCCAGTACTTC
-,-,12,TRBJ2-7,TRBV7-9,CASSLAGHQQYF,TGTGCCAGCAGCTTAGCGGGACACCAGCAGTACTTC
-,-,13,TRBJ2-7,TRBV11-2,CASSYGEGYEQYF,TGTGCCAGCAGCTACGGAGAGGGCTACGAGCAGTACTTC
-,-,16,TRBJ2-6,TRBV27,CASSPTGISGANVLTF,TGTGCCAGCAGTCCAACAGGGATCTCTGGGGCCAACGTCCTGACTTTC
-,-,11,TRBJ2-3,TRBV29-1,CSVDVADTQYF,TGCAGCGTCGACGTGGCAGATACGCAGTATTTT
TRBD1,-,14,TRBJ2-2,TRBV19,CASSWTGGTGELFF,TGTGCCAGTAGTTGGACAGGGGGCACCGGGGAGCTGTTTTTT
-,-,13,TRBJ1-1,TRBV7-6,CASSARGGVEAFF,TGTGCCAGCAGTGCACGAGGGGGTGTGGAAGCTTTCTTT
TRBD1,-,15,TRBJ2-5,TRBV5-6,CASSLGDRQQETQYF,TGTGCCAGCAGCCTGGGGGACAGGCAACAAGAGACCCAGTACTTC
TRBD1,-,18,TRBJ1-1,TRBV4-3,CASSQEETGGTMNTEAFF,TGCGCCAGCAGCCAAGAGGAGACAGGGGGGACCATGAACACTGAAGCTTTCTTT
-,-,13,TRBJ2-2,TRBV11-2,CASSLLTTGELFF,TGTGCCAGCAGCTTATTGACAACCGGGGAGCTGTTTTTT
TRBD2,-,17,TRBJ2-7,TRBV28,CASSTPGEREGDYEQYF,TGTGCCAGCAGTACACCCGGGGAGCGGGAAGGAGACTACGAGCAGTACTTC
-,-,15,TRBJ1-5,TRBV5-5,CASSVTTGDDQPQHF,TGTGCCAGCAGCGTAACCACAGGAGACGATCAGCCCCAGCATTTT
TRBD1,-,13,TRBJ2-7,TRBV19,CATKGQGEYEQYF,TGTGCCACCAAGGGACAGGGGGAATACGAGCAGTACTTC
TRBD1,once,17,TRBJ1-3,TRBV27,CASSPTPGQSSGNTIYF,TGTGCCAGCAGTCCGACCCCGGGACAGAGCTCTGGAAACACCATATATTTT
-,-,14,TRBJ2-7,TRBV7-2,CASSLGQGGAEQYF,TGTGCCAGCAGCTTAGGACAGGGAGGAGCCGAGCAGTACTTC
-,-,16,TRBJ2-3,TRBV14,CASSQVRQSRTDTQYF,TGTGCCAGCAGCCAAGTCCGACAAAGTCGCACAGATACGCAGTATTTT
-,-,16,TRBJ2-7,TRBV27,CASSPRLAPLPYEQYF,TGTGCCAGCAGTCCCCGACTCGCGCCTCTACCCTACGAGCAGTACTTC
-,few,16,TRBJ2-2,TRBV7-9,CASSPPQYAGTGELFF,TGTGCCAGCAGCCCCCCCCAATATGCGGGCACCGGGGAGCTGTTTTTT
-,-,16,TRBJ2-5,TRBV27,CASSLWFWEKQETQYF,TGTGCCAGCAGTTTATGGTTCTGGGAAAAGCAAGAGACCCAGTACTTC
-,-,17,TRBJ1-1,TRBV27,CASTSLRGEGLNTEAFF,TGTGCCAGCACCTCACTACGGGGCGAAGGATTGAACACTGAAGCTTTCTTT
TRBD1,-,17,TRBJ1-1,TRBV7-9,CASSATGTGLMNTEAFF,TGTGCCAGCAGCGCGACCGGGACAGGCCTCATGAACACTGAAGCTTTCTTT
-,-,15,TRBJ2-7,TRBV7-2,CASSLGAGILLEQYF,TGTGCCAGCAGCTTAGGGGCAGGGATCCTCCTCGAGCAGTACTTC
-,-,15,TRBJ1-5,TRBV4-2,CASSPGRSSNQPQHF,TGTGCCAGCAGCCCGGGACGGAGTAGCAATCAGCCCCAGCATTTT
-,-,14,TRBJ2-7,TRBV21-1,CASNPATGRYEQYF,TGTGCCAGCAATCCGGCGACAGGGCGATACGAGCAGTACTTC
-,-,14,TRBJ1-1,TRBV15,CATRSGRKNTEAFF,TGTGCCACCCGGAGCGGGCGCAAGAACACTGAAGCTTTCTTT
-,-,13,TRBJ1-1,TRBV30,CAWSVVSWTEAFF,TGTGCCTGGAGTGTAGTCAGTTGGACTGAAGCTTTCTTT
TRBD1,-,14,TRBJ2-3,TRBV28,CANSPGQGTDTQYF,TGTGCCAACAGTCCGGGACAGGGGACAGATACGCAGTATTTT
TRBD1,-,14,TRBJ2-5,TRBV4-1,CASSQRTGPETQYF,TGCGCCAGCAGCCAAAGGACAGGGCCCGAGACCCAGTACTTC
-,-,15,TRBJ1-4,TRBV7-9,CASSSNRATNEKLFF,TGTGCCAGCAGCTCGAACAGGGCCACTAATGAAAAACTGTTTTTT